This record covers a single T cell receptor (beta chain). Its target is not known. This sample stems from a study of shared clonotypes between healthy human individuals. Looking at the study overall: A donor's plate count was three for CD4 naive and three for CD4 memory; CD8 naive had two and CD8 memory one.

Original handling: Owing to the provision of junction-only sequences devoid of quality scores by immunoSEQ, filtering differed. This table comes from immunoSEQ multiplex PCR, and its TCRdb copy is limited to in-frame clones, with some not included. That table gives V, J and clone size, and the DNA gave D and trimming. In the table there are millions of clones, 85% to 95% of which are singletons. Study-level findings and limits: Represented diversity, genetic and exposure-history alike, was limited by few donors. Naive subsets generally had larger estimated richness than memory subsets.

The TCR comes from a man aged 18 to 29 in good health. What was sequenced was naive CD4+ T cells sorted from blood. Subset in this sample: CD45RA+ positively selected.

The chain's CDR3 is CASGSGANVLTF. CDR3 DNA sequence: TGTGCCAGTGGCTCTGGGGCCAACGTCCTGACTTTC. The V and J genes are TRBV6-1 and TRBJ2-6; D not resolved. The CDR3 extends over 12 amino acids. V dropped 9 bases and J dropped 0 bases, with 3 bases sitting between them. Germline CDR1 reads MNHNS; CDR2 reads SASEGT.